The T cell receptor beta chain described here comes from a study of T cell repertoires in cytomegalovirus infection. This clonotype appeared a single time. Its antigen is undetermined. Germline values: CDR1 SGHRS, CDR2 YFSETQ. The CDR3 is 15 amino acids. V gave up 0 bases and J gave up 2 bases, with 12 bases separating them. In TCRdb, the reads were re-called with MiXCR into one record per CDR3 protein. The table records about a million distinct CDR3 sequences, about a third of them present only once. The chain recombines TRBV5-1 with TRBJ2-7; D remains ambiguous. This clonotype was obtained from a human donor in good health (CMV status not recorded). Some clones in this sample may be carry-over from other donors' samples. The sequencing here drew on cultured CD8+ T cells from PBMCs, taken from culture after CMV antigen stimulation. The CDR3 protein is CASSLAPDGTYEQYF. In DNA, the CDR3 is TGCGCCAGCAGCTTGGCACCGGACGGAACCTACGAGCAGTACTTC.